What follows is one T cell receptor (beta chain) and its context. This clone was picked up one time. Its recognized antigen is unknown. No much larger clone exists at a distance of one base, and base qualities are not known. The entry originates in a study of blood T cell repertoires in COVID-19 (dated by TCRdb to 2019 to 2021). As for the study more broadly: Collaborator samples came from the United States, Italy and Spain and covered acute and convalescent phases of COVID-19. The samples were drawn from two sources: the first 160 participants of the ongoing ImmuneRACE study, and approximately 1,300 subjects contributed by 6 global collaborators. The repertoires were released in a freely available public database meant as a resource for research on the immune response to SARS-CoV-2. The material from the prospective study consisted of cDNA or gDNA derived from T cells, B-cell-depleted T cells, or PBMCs. Where available, HLA class I and class II types were taken from metadata supplied by the sample provider and were not determined by assay-based typing. Sample metadata almost always included a de-identified subject ID, COVID-19 status, age in years and sex. Deeply sampled blood TCRbeta repertoires from subjects exposed to, actively infected with, or recovered from COVID-19 were included in the dataset.

Overall study outcomes, separate from this receptor: The quantity of clinical and demographic metadata differed by source and by participant and was supplied without curation.

A second Seattle source provided samples from volunteer blood donors who had recovered from COVID-19. Each collaborating institution followed its own protocols to collect whole blood in K2EDTA tubes. For TCRbeta analysis, collaborators shipped samples in one of three forms: frozen whole blood, isolated PBMCs, or DNA extracted from either of those sample types. TCRbeta CDR3 regions were amplified from genomic DNA by means of the immunoSEQ Assay, a bias-controlled multiplex PCR. Per the original workflow: Nucleated cell counts per sample were estimated from amplification of reference gene primers within the assay. Sequence reads were collapsed and filtered to measure the absolute abundance of every unique TCRbeta CDR3 rearrangement. For each sample, productive Simpson clonality was calculated as the square root of Simpson's diversity index over productive rearrangements. TCRdb re-hosts the immuneACCESS table, in-frame sequences only. Its copies lack some clones; in the studies checked, an unresolved V gene accounts for under half of them, and the cause for the rest is not known. The V and J calls and clone size are taken from that table; D and trimming were inferred from the DNA. This sample holds approximately 350,000 clones; about 93% were observed only once. The top ten hold under 3.5% of the sample.

The CDR3 runs 14 amino acids, cysteine and phenylalanine included. The retained sequence is limited to the CDR3, 42 bases, with the frame set at the first base. V drops 1 base and J drops 3 bases, leaving 9 bases in between. The germline V gene encodes CDR1 LGHNA and CDR2 YSLEER. This receptor chain uses TRBV4-3 and TRBJ2-5; the D gene assignment is ambiguous. The sample consisted of peripheral blood. The receptor comes from a young woman who had recovered from COVID-19. The CDR3: CASSQVAEKETQYF. The bases are TGCGCCAGCAGCCAAGTGGCGGAGAAAGAGACCCAGTACTTC.